These 14 T cell receptor beta chains originate from one sample sequenced in a study of T cell repertoires in cytomegalovirus infection. From the reads, TCRdb called clonotypes with MiXCR, one entry per CDR3 protein. The sample shows approximately 700,000 distinct CDR3 sequences, 35% of them seen only once. The sequenced sample was PBMCs. The receptors stem from a human donor in good health (CMV status not recorded). Some clones in this sample may be carry-over from other donors' samples.

To note about this clonotype: Given a much more abundant clone one base away, this may be a read error. The chain couples TRBV7-2 to TRBJ1-5; D unclear. Trimming removed 5 bases from V and 4 bases from J, with 9 bases in between. Germline lookup yields CDR1 SGHTA and CDR2 FQGNSA. This CDR3 contains 13 residues. CDR3 in DNA: TGTGCCAGCAGCCGGTGGGGTAATCAGCCCCAGCATTTT. Protein sequence: CASSRWGNQPQHF. Using reference TRBV7-2 and TRBJ1-5 for the parts outside the CDR3, the full variable domain is GAGVSQSPSNKVTEKGKDVELRCDPISGHTALYWYRQSLGQGLEFLIYFQGNSAPDKSGLPSDRFSAERTGGSVSTLTIQRTQQEDSAVYLCASSRWGNQPQHFGDGTRLSIL.

A remark on this clonotype: An end of the junction does not agree with germline; a read error may underlie this. The V call is TRBV6-6, the J call TRBJ1-3; no clear D gene. The germline gives CDR1 MNHNY, CDR2 SVGAGI (reference sequence). The CDR3 is 16 residues long. CDR3 sequence (DNA): TGTGCCAGCAGTCACTCCGGGTCCCCCAGCGGAAACACCATATATTTT. It codes for CASSHSGSPSGNTIYF.

V gene TRBV7-9 combines with J gene TRBJ2-7, with a weak D call TRBD2 (7 bases). The CDR3 sequence is 14 residues long. With 0 bases removed from V and 5 bases from J, the gap between germline ends came to 11 bases. In germline, CDR1 is SEHNR, CDR2 FQNEAQ (reference sequence). In DNA form, the CDR3 reads TGTGCCAGCAGCTTAGCGGGAGGGGGAAACGAGCAGTACTTC. As protein: CASSLAGGGNEQYF. The entire variable domain, with the rest obtained from reference TRBV7-9 and TRBJ2-7, is as follows: DTGVSQNPRHKITKRGQNVTFRCDPISEHNRLYWYRQTLGQGPEFLTYFQNEAQLEKSRLLSDRFSAERPKGSFSTLEIQRTEQGDSAMYLCASSLAGGGNEQYFGPGTRLTVT.

The DNA of the CDR3 is TGCAGTGCTAGAGATTATCTCGCGGGGGGCTTATATAGCAATCAGCCCCAGCATTTT. Its translation is CSARDYLAGGLYSNQPQHF. The chain is built from TRBV20-1 and TRBJ1-5; D is possibly TRBD1 (6 bases). Germline V lookup: CDR1 DFQATT, CDR2 SNEGSKA (reference sequence). Trimming shortened V by 0 bases and J by 0 bases, and 21 bases separated the two germline ends. CDR3 length: 19 amino acids.

This clonotype was detected only once. The V gene is TRBV14, the J gene TRBJ1-2; D unclear. Trimming left V 0 bases short and J 8 bases short, with 10 bases between. The length of the CDR3 is 13 residues. CDR1 and CDR2 from the germline V gene are SGHDN and FVKESK. As DNA, the CDR3 is TGTGCCAGCAGCCAAGATGGGATCGGAGGCTACACCTTC. Its protein product is CASSQDGIGGYTF.

Of note for this clonotype: In this CDR3 the conserved last residue, phenylalanine or tryptophan, is missing, so a read error is likely. The V and J genes are TRBV28 and TRBJ2-2, with 9 bases fitting TRBD1. The V gene end was trimmed by 5 bases and the J gene end by 3 bases; junction bases not matched to a gene: 4. This CDR3 has 15 amino acids. Germline-derived CDR1 and CDR2 are MDHEN and SYDVKM. In nucleotides, the CDR3 is TGTGCCAGCAGTCCCGGGACAGGGTACACCGGGGAGCTGTTTTTG. Protein product: CASSPGTGYTGELFL.

This clonotype has more than one count but fewer than ten. V and J are TRBV7-9 and TRBJ2-5, with a tentative D call TRBD2 (6 bases). Germline lookup yields CDR1 SEHNR and CDR2 FQNEAQ (reference sequence). Trimming removed 3 bases at V and 5 bases at J, with 19 bases between. The CDR3 loop spans 16 amino acids. CDR3: CASSFDFGTPGETQYF. In nucleotides, the CDR3 is TGTGCCAGCAGCTTCGATTTTGGGACTCCTGGGGAGACCCAGTACTTC.

There are a few counts of this clonotype. This rearrangement joins TRBV7-8 to TRBJ2-7, with TRBD1 as a possible D gene (7 bases). The CDR3 spans 18 residues. Trimming took 9 bases from V and 0 from J, leaving 27 bases between them. Looked up from germline, CDR1 is SGHVS and CDR2 is FQNEAQ. The CDR3 here is CASQTGPKRQGGSYEQYF. The CDR3 DNA reads as TGTGCCAGTCAAACCGGCCCCAAAAGGCAGGGGGGCTCCTACGAGCAGTACTTC.

The CDR3 region is CASSQDPYGYTF. CDR3 nucleotide sequence: TGTGCCAGCAGCCAAGACCCCTATGGCTACACCTTC. This chain links TRBV14 with TRBJ1-2; D remains ambiguous. The CDR3 loop spans 12 amino acids. The germline gives CDR1 SGHDN, CDR2 FVKESK. Trimming shortened V by 0 bases and J by 4 bases, and 3 bases separated the two germline ends.

This rearrangement joins TRBV4-1 to TRBJ2-5, with no clear D. The CDR3 covers 14 residues. Trimming took 1 base from V and 3 from J, leaving 9 bases between them. In germline, CDR1 is MGHRA, CDR2 YSYEKL. The CDR3 region has the DNA TGCGCCAGCAGCCAAGTTGGCTCGGAAGAGACCCAGTACTTC. Amino acid sequence: CASSQVGSEETQYF.

The chain joins TRBV25-1 to TRBJ2-5; D gene ambiguous. The CDR3 has 14 amino acids. V shed 3 bases and J shed 2 bases, with 10 bases lying between them. Germline CDR1 and CDR2: MGHDK and SYGVNS. The CDR3 DNA follows: TGTGCCAGCAGTGAGTGGGGTCTGCAAGAGACCCAGTACTTC. Encoded protein: CASSEWGLQETQYF.

The chain links TRBV19 to TRBJ2-6, with TRBD2 as a possible D gene (5 bases). The CDR3 spans 15 residues. The germline V gene has CDR1 LNHDA and CDR2 SQIVND (reference sequence). The germline V and J ends were trimmed by 0 bases and 3 bases, with 6 bases remaining between them. This chain's CDR3 is CASSIEGSGANVLTF. For the CDR3, the DNA is TGTGCCAGTAGTATAGAGGGGAGTGGGGCCAACGTCCTGACTTTC.

This clonotype was observed at least ten times. The chain links TRBV7-9 to TRBJ1-6, with TRBD1 as a possible D gene (5 bases). From germline, CDR1 is SEHNR and CDR2 FQNEAQ (reference sequence). The CDR3 has 15 residues. Trimming left V 4 bases short and J 10 bases short, with 17 bases between. The CDR3 coding sequence is TGTGCCAGCAGCTCCGCAGAGGGGAATAGCTCACCCCTCCACTTT. Encoded protein: CASSSAEGNSSPLHF.

The table lists this clonotype with a few counts. This chain joins TRBV6-1 and TRBJ2-7; D remains ambiguous. Between the trimmed V and J ends, which lost 5 bases and 6 bases, there was a span of 17 bases. This CDR3 is built from 14 residues. CDR1 is MNHNS and CDR2 is SASEGT in the germline V gene. CDR3 sequence reads: CASSPSPPVVEQYF. The DNA of the CDR3 is TGTGCCAGCAGTCCCTCCCCACCAGTAGTCGAGCAGTACTTC.